This T cell receptor (beta chain) emerged from a study of T cells in Graves' hyperthyroidism and ophthalmopathy. The table lists this clonotype with many counts. Its antigen is as yet unknown. Amplified regions were TCR beta CDR3 sequences from RNA transcripts. HTBI primers were used for first-round RT-PCR of the TCR CDR3. TCRdb re-called the multiplex PCR reads through MiXCR, storing one row per CDR3 protein. Here the sample spans fewer than 250,000 distinct CDR3 sequences, 24% being singletons. This CDR3 is built from 15 residues. V was clipped by 2 bases and J by 8 bases; unmatched bases: 4. Per germline, CDR1 LNHNV and CDR2 YYDKDF (reference sequence). Findings and caveats of the study: Prediction of ophthalmopathy progression came a median around 6.5 months pre-onset.

This TCR derives from a woman aged 40-49 years with Graves' ophthalmopathy. The rearrangement links TRBV15 to TRBJ2-1; TRBD2 matches at 12 bases. The material sequenced was blood. The CDR3 reads CATSRLAGGLDEQFF. The CDR3 DNA is TGTGCCACCAGCAGACTAGCGGGAGGGTTGGATGAGCAGTTCTTC.